The source of this TCR beta chain is a study of T cells after posttransplantation cyclophosphamide. Findings of the study overall: Later blood repertoires were often dominated by clones from the donor CD8+ memory compartment. Skin or GI-infiltrating T cells shared few TRB sequences with blood. Recipient CMV seropositivity and CMV reactivation strongly tracked TRB clonality.

Here immunoSEQ multiplex PCR was the method, and the copy in TCRdb shows in-frame clones only, minus some. The sample contains roughly 4,000 clones, around two thirds of which appear only once. The V and J ends lost 1 base and 5 bases respectively, with 15 bases between them. Germline V CDR1 and CDR2: SGHRS, YFSETQ. The CDR3 is 15 residues long. Comments on this clone: Its antigen is unidentified.

This clonotype was sampled from a man aged 30 to 45 in good health and a related stem cell transplant donor. The sample was memory CD8+ T cells sorted from blood. This chain joins TRBV5-1 and TRBJ2-5; TRBD2 might be the D (7 bases). The CDR3 sequence: CASSLSGGHGETQYF. The CDR3 coding sequence is TGCGCCAGCAGCTTGTCCGGGGGGCACGGCGAGACCCAGTACTTC.